A selection of T cell receptor beta chains follows, all from one sample in a study of shared clonotypes between healthy human individuals. The protocol was immunoSEQ multiplex PCR, while the TCRdb copy is restricted to in-frame clones and leaves out a portion. This table has approximately 700,000 clones, approximately 73% appearing once. The sequencing sample was made of memory CD4+ T cells sorted from blood. These receptor sequences come from a woman in her thirties in good health. Each CDR3 is given with its conserved first and last residue. D genes are given only for firm matches. Some rows have no size entry. The others give once, few or many, or a class for an expanded clone.

v_gene	abundance	j_gene	d_gene	CDR3aa	CDR3nt
TRBV11-2	few	TRBJ2-2	-	CASSFRARTRNTGELFF	TGTGCCAGCAGCTTCCGGGCACGAACTCGGAACACCGGGGAGCTGTTTTTT
TRBV11-1	-	TRBJ2-3	TRBD2	CATEHSGSGTDTQYF	TGTGCCACCGAACATAGCGGGAGCGGCACAGATACGCAGTATTTT
TRBV6-6	-	TRBJ2-5	-	CASSFRWDYQETQYF	TGTGCCAGCAGTTTCCGGTGGGACTACCAAGAGACCCAGTACTTC
TRBV6-1	-	TRBJ1-5	-	CASSGNRDQPQHF	TGTGCCAGCAGTGGGAACAGGGATCAGCCCCAGCATTTT
TRBV6-6	-	TRBJ2-7	TRBD2	CASSPRLAGGREQYF	TGTGCCAGCAGTCCGCGACTAGCGGGAGGGCGGGAGCAGTACTTC
TRBV30	-	TRBJ1-2	-	CAWSGTDYGYTF	TGTGCCTGGAGTGGTACTGACTATGGCTACACCTTC
TRBV18	-	TRBJ2-7	-	CASSPQVANPYEQYF	TGTGCCAGCTCACCACAGGTAGCGAACCCCTACGAGCAGTACTTC
TRBV23-1	-	TRBJ1-2	TRBD1	CASSQSAMGQPYYGYTF	TGCGCCAGCAGTCAATCAGCTATGGGACAGCCTTATTATGGCTACACCTTC
TRBV19	-	TRBJ2-2	TRBD2	CASSKAGEELFF	TGTGCCAGTAGTAAAGCGGGAGAGGAGCTGTTTTTT
TRBV19	-	TRBJ1-1	-	CASSDGNRMNTEAFF	TGTGCCAGTAGTGATGGCAACAGGATGAACACTGAAGCTTTCTTT
TRBV19	few	TRBJ1-1	-	CASTQTERGPTEAFF	TGTGCCAGTACCCAAACTGAACGGGGACCCACTGAAGCTTTCTTT
TRBV10-3	-	TRBJ1-2	-	CARGRSDARGYTF	TGTGCCAGGGGGAGGTCCGACGCGCGGGGCTACACCTTC
TRBV10-3	-	TRBJ2-1	TRBD2	CAISGWERETNEQFF	TGTGCCATCAGTGGGTGGGAGCGGGAGACCAATGAGCAGTTCTTC
TRBV19	-	TRBJ1-4	TRBD1	CASRSSGTANEKLFF	TGTGCCAGTAGATCTTCCGGGACAGCTAATGAAAAACTGTTTTTT
TRBV19	many	TRBJ2-7	-	CASSPREFSYEQYF	TGTGCCAGTAGTCCCCGGGAATTCTCCTACGAGCAGTACTTC
TRBV5-1	-	TRBJ2-1	-	CASSLTFESSYNEQFF	TGCGCCAGCAGCTTGACCTTCGAAAGCTCCTACAATGAGCAGTTCTTC
TRBV28	few	TRBJ2-7	TRBD1	CASSSQGLEQYF	TGTGCCAGCAGTTCACAGGGGTTAGAGCAGTACTTC
TRBV19	-	TRBJ1-2	TRBD1	CASSPWTGDTYGYTF	TGTGCCAGTAGTCCGTGGACAGGAGACACCTATGGCTACACCTTC
TRBV19	-	TRBJ2-7	-	CASSIVRGRSYEQYF	TGTGCCAGTAGTATAGTCCGTGGCCGGTCCTACGAGCAGTACTTC
TRBV10-2	many	TRBJ2-7	-	CASSEVPSGGEQYF	TGCGCCAGCAGTGAAGTCCCCTCCGGAGGCGAGCAGTACTTC
TRBV19	-	TRBJ2-6	-	CASRSGWVGSGANVLTF	TGTGCCAGTAGGTCTGGGTGGGTCGGCTCTGGGGCCAACGTCCTGACTTTC
TRBV19	-	TRBJ2-5	TRBD2	CASSSGTSGWETQYF	TGTGCCAGTAGTTCCGGGACTAGCGGTTGGGAGACCCAGTACTTC
TRBV29-1	-	TRBJ2-1	TRBD2	CSVDSGGSGNEQFF	TGCAGCGTTGATTCGGGGGGGAGCGGGAATGAGCAGTTCTTC
TRBV7-9	-	TRBJ2-3	-	CASSHPRGGPTDTQYF	TGTGCCAGCAGCCACCCCCGGGGCGGACCGACAGATACGCAGTATTTT
TRBV19	-	TRBJ2-1	-	CASSIRGNAEQFF	TGTGCCAGTAGTATTCGTGGCAACGCTGAGCAGTTCTTC
TRBV7-9	-	TRBJ2-4	-	CASSSPSQGKNIQYF	TGTGCCAGCAGCTCACCATCTCAGGGGAAAAACATTCAGTACTTC
TRBV6-6	-	TRBJ2-7	TRBD1	CASSPRTGGHEQYF	TGTGCCAGCAGCCCTCGAACAGGGGGCCACGAGCAGTACTTC
TRBV6-5	-	TRBJ1-3	-	CASSYHQGPGNTIYF	TGTGCCAGCAGTTATCATCAGGGGCCTGGAAACACCATATATTTT
TRBV10-3	once	TRBJ1-1	-	CAISALTSTEAFF	TGTGCCATCAGTGCGCTTACCAGCACTGAAGCTTTCTTT
TRBV2	-	TRBJ2-1	TRBD2	CASTRLAGYNEQFF	TGTGCCAGCACCCGACTAGCGGGATACAATGAGCAGTTCTTC
TRBV27	-	TRBJ1-2	-	CASSLGPRSGYTF	TGTGCCAGCAGTTTAGGGCCCCGGTCTGGCTACACCTTC
TRBV19	-	TRBJ2-3	TRBD2	CASSIRREGRRDTQYF	TGTGCCAGTAGTATTCGGCGGGAGGGCCGTCGAGATACGCAGTATTTT
TRBV11-2	-	TRBJ2-4	-	CASSTLANAKNIQYF	TGTGCCAGCAGCACTCTAGCCAATGCCAAAAACATTCAGTACTTC
TRBV4-1	-	TRBJ2-1	TRBD1	CASSPGQGQYNEQFF	TGCGCCAGCAGCCCGGGACAGGGACAATACAATGAGCAGTTCTTC
TRBV28	-	TRBJ1-2	-	CASSFLGRNYGYTF	TGTGCCAGCAGTTTTTTAGGTAGAAACTATGGCTACACCTTC
TRBV6-4	-	TRBJ1-5	TRBD1	CARRILQGTGHF	TGTGCCAGGCGTATATTACAGGGGACGGGGCATTTT
TRBV11-2	-	TRBJ2-6	-	CASSLDRYSGANVLTF	TGTGCCAGCAGCCTGGACAGATACTCTGGGGCCAACGTCCTGACTTTC
TRBV30	once	TRBJ2-2	-	CAWSLEDTGELFF	TGTGCCTGGAGTCTAGAGGACACCGGGGAGCTGTTTTTT
TRBV25-1	many	TRBJ1-3	-	CASAFGNTIYF	TGTGCCAGCGCATTCGGAAACACCATATATTTT
TRBV11-2	few	TRBJ1-6	-	CASNSGQYNSPLHF	TGTGCCAGCAACTCGGGGCAGTATAATTCACCCCTCCACTTT
TRBV19	-	TRBJ2-4	-	CASSPYRSLAKNIQYF	TGTGCCAGTAGTCCCTATAGGTCTCTAGCCAAAAACATTCAGTACTTC
TRBV7-2	-	TRBJ2-6	-	CASSFPTGANVLTF	TGTGCCAGCAGCTTCCCAACTGGGGCCAACGTCCTGACTTTC
TRBV7-9	-	TRBJ2-5	-	CASSLAPTETQYF	TGTGCCAGCAGCTTAGCACCTACGGAGACCCAGTACTTC